This T cell receptor (beta chain) was recorded in a study of human T cells and chemical hapten exposure. Time point given: patch test 3, about 24 weeks after DPC sensitization. Sample treatment: therapeutic diphenylcyclopropenone sensitization with weekly scalp DPC. One entry per CDR3 protein results from TCRdb running MiXCR on the RACE reads. The sample lists over 150,000 distinct CDR3 sequences; roughly 25% were seen once. V lost 3 bases, J lost 14 bases, and 11 bases lay in between. Per germline, CDR1 SQVTM and CDR2 ANQGSEA. The CDR3 length is 10 residues. As regards this clonotype: Given a much more abundant clone one base away, this may be a read error.

The receptor comes from a woman aged 18-29 years with alopecia areata. Some clones in this sample may be carry-over from other donors' samples. The chain uses TRBV29-1 and TRBJ1-5, with unresolved D. The starting material was whole blood, obtained in connection with sensitization to the hapten diphenylcyclopropenone (DPC). CDR3: CSVDVTLEHF. The DNA of the CDR3 is TGCAGCGTTGACGTCACCCTGGAGCATTTT.